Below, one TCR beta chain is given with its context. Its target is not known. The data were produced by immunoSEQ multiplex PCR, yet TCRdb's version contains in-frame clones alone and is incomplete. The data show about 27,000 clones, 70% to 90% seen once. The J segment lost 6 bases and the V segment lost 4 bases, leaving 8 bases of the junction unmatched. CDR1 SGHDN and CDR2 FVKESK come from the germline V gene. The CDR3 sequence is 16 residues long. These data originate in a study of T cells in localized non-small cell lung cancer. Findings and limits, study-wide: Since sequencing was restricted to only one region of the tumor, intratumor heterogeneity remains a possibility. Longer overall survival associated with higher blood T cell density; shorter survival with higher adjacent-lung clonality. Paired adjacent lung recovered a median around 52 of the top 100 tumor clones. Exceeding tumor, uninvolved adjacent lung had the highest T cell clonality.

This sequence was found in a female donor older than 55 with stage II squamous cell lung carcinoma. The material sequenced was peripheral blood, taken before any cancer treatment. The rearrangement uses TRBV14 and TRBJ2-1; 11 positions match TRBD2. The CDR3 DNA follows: TGTGCCAGCAGCCTCCCGGGACTAGCGGTGACCAATGAGCAGTTCTTC. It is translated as CASSLPGLAVTNEQFF.